The source of this TCR beta chain is a study of T-cell reconstitution after alpha-beta-depleted transplantation in children. V shed 3 bases and J shed 2 bases, with 13 bases lying between them. The CDR3 runs to 15 residues. Germline values: CDR1 LGHNA, CDR2 YSLEER. This clonotype has a handful of counts. Preparing the TCRbeta library involved the use of unique molecular identifiers. TCRdb passed the PCR reads through MiXCR, listing each CDR3 protein once. This sample has approximately 590,000 distinct CDR3 sequences, with roughly 10% found just once. This sample comprised PBMCs from the stem cell graft donor, obtained from the stem cell graft. This chain connects TRBV4-3 to TRBJ2-5; possible D gene TRBD1, 5 bases. The sequence came from a human donor who donated a stem cell graft to a child with acute myeloid leukemia. CDR3 in DNA: TGCGCCAGCAGCCAGGCGATAGGGGCTCAAGAGACCCAGTACTTC. Encoded protein: CASSQAIGAQETQYF.